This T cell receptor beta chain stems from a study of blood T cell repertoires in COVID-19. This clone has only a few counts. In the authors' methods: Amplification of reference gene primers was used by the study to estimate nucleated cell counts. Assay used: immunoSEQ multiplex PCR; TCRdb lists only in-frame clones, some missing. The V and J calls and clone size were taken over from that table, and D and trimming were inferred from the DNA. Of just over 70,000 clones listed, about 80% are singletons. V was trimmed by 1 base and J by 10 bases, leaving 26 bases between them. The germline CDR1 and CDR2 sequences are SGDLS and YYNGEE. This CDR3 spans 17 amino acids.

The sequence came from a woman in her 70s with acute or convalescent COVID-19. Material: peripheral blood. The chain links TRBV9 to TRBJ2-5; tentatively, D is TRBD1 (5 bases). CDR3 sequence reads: CASSVWVMGQGKEVQYF. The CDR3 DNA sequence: TGTGCCAGCAGCGTATGGGTGATGGGGCAGGGAAAAGAGGTCCAGTACTTC.